These T cell receptor beta chains were read from a single sample in a study of vaccination and CD4 T cells after COVID-19. Each CDR3 protein is one row after TCRdb ran MiXCR on the PCR reads. The data contain about 7,900 distinct CDR3 sequences, 25% to 35% of them seen just once; the ten biggest clones take up about 14%. No cognate antigen is known for these TCRs. Sequencing was performed on CD4+ T cells from blood, cultured in vitro. Receptor source: a human donor in good health. Each CDR3 is given with its conserved first and last residue. Each record gives: V gene, J gene, clone size, D gene, CDR3 protein, CDR3 DNA. The D gene is left open where the match is weak. The listing skips clone size in some rows; elsewhere it reads once, few, many or a size class.

>TRBV20-1|TRBJ2-1|few|TRBD2
CSATGLATYNEQFF
TGCAGTGCTACCGGACTAGCCACCTACAATGAGCAGTTCTTC
>TRBV6-1|TRBJ2-1|few|TRBD2
CASSDPAGRDNEQFF
TGTGCCAGCAGTGATCCTGCAGGGAGGGACAATGAGCAGTTCTTC
>TRBV20-1|TRBJ1-1|NA|NA
CSARRGENTEAFF
TGCAGTGCTAGAAGGGGTGAAAACACTGAAGCTTTCTTT
>TRBV27|TRBJ2-6|once|NA
CASSLKAGVAGANVLTF
TGTGCCAGCAGTTTAAAGGCAGGGGTAGCTGGGGCCAACGTCCTGACTTTC
>TRBV7-8|TRBJ1-2|NA|NA
CASSFPSPRGVRGYTF
TGTGCCAGCAGCTTCCCTAGCCCAAGGGGGGTTCGGGGCTACACCTTC
>TRBV27|TRBJ1-1|NA|TRBD1
CASSNRGPPTEAFF
TGTGCCAGCTCAAACAGGGGGCCACCCACTGAAGCTTTCTTT
>TRBV6-1|TRBJ1-2|NA|NA
CASSAHLFSYTF
TGTGCCAGCAGTGCTCACCTCTTTAGCTACACCTTC
>TRBV25-1|TRBJ1-1|NA|NA
CASSALARSEAFF
TGTGCCAGCAGTGCCTTAGCCAGGAGTGAAGCTTTCTTT
>TRBV5-4|TRBJ2-3|once|NA
CASTGGGSSTDTQYF
TGTGCCAGCACAGGGGGCGGGAGCAGCACAGATACGCAGTATTTT
>TRBV7-3|TRBJ2-1|NA|NA
CASSSATGNNEQFF
TGTGCCAGCAGCTCGGCGACGGGGAACAATGAGCAGTTCTTC
>TRBV6-1|TRBJ2-3|NA|TRBD2
CASRLAGGDTQYF
TGTGCCAGCAGACTAGCGGGAGGCGATACGCAGTATTTT
>TRBV20-1|TRBJ1-1|NA|NA
CSARDYRSDEAFF
TGCAGTGCTAGAGATTACAGGTCGGATGAAGCTTTCTTT
>TRBV20-1|TRBJ1-6|few|NA
CSANPPNNSPLHF
TGCAGTGCTAACCCCCCCAATAATTCACCCCTCCACTTT
>TRBV7-9|TRBJ2-3|NA|TRBD1
CASSSPGTATTDTQYF
TGTGCCAGCAGCTCGCCTGGGACAGCGACCACAGATACGCAGTATTTT
>TRBV5-4|TRBJ1-2|NA|TRBD1
CASSLGDRDYGYTF
TGTGCCAGCAGCTTGGGAGACAGGGACTATGGCTACACCTTC
>TRBV25-1|TRBJ1-6|few|TRBD1
CASSAAQGASNSPLHF
TGTGCCAGCAGTGCTGCGCAGGGGGCCAGCAATTCACCCCTCCACTTT
>TRBV20-1|TRBJ1-6|NA|TRBD1
CSATDRGGRSYNPPLHF
TGCAGTGCTACGGACAGGGGGGGACGGTCCTATAATCCACCCCTCCACTTT
>TRBV15|TRBJ2-5|NA|NA
CATTPGEQETQYF
TGTGCCACCACCCCGGGAGAACAAGAGACCCAGTACTTC
>TRBV7-2|TRBJ2-7|NA|TRBD2
CASSLAVTSGDEQYF
TGTGCCAGCAGCTTAGCTGTGACTAGCGGGGACGAGCAGTACTTC
>TRBV19|TRBJ1-5|NA|NA
CASSIGSWGANQPQHF
TGTGCCAGTAGTATAGGTTCGTGGGGGGCCAATCAGCCCCAGCATTTT
>TRBV28|TRBJ1-5|few|NA
CASGSGAASQPQHF
TGTGCCAGCGGGAGCGGCGCAGCCTCCCAGCCCCAGCATTTT
>TRBV4-2|TRBJ2-3|NA|TRBD2
CASSQPSGRSTDTQYF
TGTGCCAGCAGCCAACCTAGCGGGAGGAGCACAGATACGCAGTATTTT
>TRBV29-1|TRBJ2-1|NA|NA
CSVVRFDEQFF
TGCAGCGTCGTCCGTTTCGATGAGCAGTTCTTC
>TRBV6-5|TRBJ2-3|NA|NA
CASSSGTPGDTQYF
TGTGCCAGCAGTTCCGGGACACCCGGAGATACGCAGTATTTT
>TRBV7-3|TRBJ2-2|NA|NA
CASSPSSAIGELFF
TGTGCCAGCAGCCCCTCCAGCGCTATCGGGGAGCTGTTTTTT
>TRBV19|TRBJ1-5|large|NA
CASSSQSGQMIGQPQHF
TGTGCCAGTAGTTCCCAGTCCGGACAGATGATCGGTCAGCCCCAGCATTTT
>TRBV29-1|TRBJ2-5|few|TRBD1
CSVGQSGQFGETQYF
TGCAGCGTTGGACAATCGGGACAGTTTGGGGAGACCCAGTACTTC
>TRBV7-9|TRBJ1-5|medium-sized|NA
CASSRDYQPQHF
TGTGCCAGCAGCAGAGATTATCAGCCCCAGCATTTT
>TRBV5-6|TRBJ2-3|NA|TRBD2
CASSATSAYTDTQYF
TGTGCCAGCAGCGCCACTAGCGCCTACACAGATACGCAGTATTTT
>TRBV20-1|TRBJ1-1|medium-sized|TRBD1
CSARGQGRGPAFF
TGCAGTGCCCGAGGACAGGGCCGCGGGCCAGCTTTCTTT
>TRBV19|TRBJ2-7|NA|NA
CASSNTGLSSYEQYF
TGTGCCAGTAGTAACACGGGCCTCAGCTCCTACGAGCAGTACTTC
>TRBV29-1|TRBJ2-1|NA|TRBD2
CSGAGLARGSYNEQFF
TGCAGCGGCGCGGGACTAGCGAGAGGGTCCTACAATGAGCAGTTCTTC
>TRBV29-1|TRBJ1-2|NA|NA
CSARDAGAGYTF
TGCAGCGCCCGGGACGCCGGTGCGGGCTACACCTTC
>TRBV7-2|TRBJ2-3|NA|TRBD1
CASSPGQGTQYF
TGTGCCAGCAGCCCAGGACAGGGGACGCAGTATTTT
>TRBV6-5|TRBJ1-5|few|NA
CASSYSVGRQPQHF
TGTGCCAGCAGTTACTCGGTCGGAAGGCAGCCCCAGCATTTT
>TRBV20-1|TRBJ1-1|few|NA
CSATRPRVRTEAFF
TGCAGTGCCACCCGACCGAGGGTGCGAACTGAAGCTTTCTTT
>TRBV6-4|TRBJ2-1|NA|NA
CASSDSIGSYNEQFF
TGTGCCAGCAGTGACTCGATCGGGTCTTACAATGAGCAGTTCTTC
>TRBV7-2|TRBJ2-1|few|NA
CASSNQLGGAGRDNEQFF
TGTGCCAGCAGCAACCAGTTAGGGGGGGCAGGGAGGGACAATGAGCAGTTCTTC
>TRBV5-4|TRBJ1-1|few|NA
CASSFDREAFF
TGTGCCAGCAGCTTCGACCGTGAAGCTTTCTTT
>TRBV20-1|TRBJ2-5|NA|NA
CSAEKATGQETQYF
TGCAGTGCCGAGAAAGCTACAGGGCAAGAGACCCAGTACTTC
>TRBV6-1|TRBJ2-7|NA|NA
CASSRKTGSYEQYF
TGTGCCAGCAGCCGTAAGACAGGCTCCTACGAGCAGTACTTC
>TRBV5-4|TRBJ1-5|NA|NA
CASSPGDNQPQHF
TGTGCCAGCAGCCCAGGGGACAATCAGCCCCAGCATTTT
>TRBV7-2|TRBJ2-5|NA|NA
CASSRQGGGGSQETQYF
TGTGCCAGCAGTCGACAGGGAGGGGGCGGTTCCCAAGAGACCCAGTACTTC
>TRBV20-1|TRBJ2-1|few|NA
CSVFPSTAEQFF
TGCAGTGTCTTCCCCTCGACAGCTGAGCAGTTCTTC
>TRBV28|TRBJ1-1|few|NA
CASSSAGTEAFF
TGTGCCAGCAGTTCTGCGGGTACTGAAGCTTTCTTT
>TRBV20-1|TRBJ1-6|few|NA
CSARDRPTNISPLHF
TGCAGTGCTAGAGACCGACCGACCAATATTTCACCCCTCCACTTT
>TRBV20-1|TRBJ2-1|NA|NA
CSARGQRGTGGVRYNEQFF
TGCAGTGCTAGAGGCCAACGGGGGACGGGCGGGGTCCGATACAATGAGCAGTTCTTC
>TRBV7-2|TRBJ1-6|few|TRBD1
CASSFHPGQSSYNSPLHF
TGTGCCAGCAGCTTCCACCCGGGACAGAGCTCCTATAATTCACCCCTCCACTTT
>TRBV7-9|TRBJ2-7|few|NA
CASSPGGYEQYF
TGTGCCAGCAGCCCCGGAGGCTACGAGCAGTACTTC